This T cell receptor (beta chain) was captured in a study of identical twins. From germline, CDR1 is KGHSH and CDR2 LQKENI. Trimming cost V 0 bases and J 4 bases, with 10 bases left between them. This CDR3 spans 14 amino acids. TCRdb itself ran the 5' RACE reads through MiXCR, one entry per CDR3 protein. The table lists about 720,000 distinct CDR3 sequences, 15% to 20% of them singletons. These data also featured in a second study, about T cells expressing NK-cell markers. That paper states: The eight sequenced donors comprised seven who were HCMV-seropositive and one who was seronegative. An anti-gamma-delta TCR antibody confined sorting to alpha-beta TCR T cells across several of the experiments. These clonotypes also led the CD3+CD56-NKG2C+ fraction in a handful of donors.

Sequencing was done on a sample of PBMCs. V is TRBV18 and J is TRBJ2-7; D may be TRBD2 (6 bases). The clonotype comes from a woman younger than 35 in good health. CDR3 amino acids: CASSPPGLWYEQYF. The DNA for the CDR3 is TGTGCCAGCTCACCACCCGGACTATGGTACGAGCAGTACTTC.